These 23 T cell receptor beta chains share one sample of origin, sequenced in a study of regulatory T cells in long-lasting Graves disease. This sample's time point: newly diagnosed GD, antithyroid drugs for less than 3 months. The TCR library was prepared using RNA isolated from PBMCs. Building of the TCR beta libraries involved iRepertoire HTBI primers and Arm-PCR of CDR3 regions. MiXCR was run by TCRdb on the multiplex PCR reads, yielding one entry per CDR3 protein. The profile covers approximately 400,000 distinct CDR3 sequences, with 15% appearing a single time and 16% taken by the ten largest. These same data were also listed under a study on T cells in Graves' hyperthyroidism and ophthalmopathy.

This material consisted of peripheral blood mononuclear cells (PBMCs), taken at new diagnosis, from a patient treated with antithyroid drugs. All receptors come from a woman aged 25 to 39 with Graves disease.

This clonotype was seen many times. The V gene is TRBV12-5, the J gene TRBJ2-3; TRBD1 agrees at 8 bases. This CDR3 is 18 amino acids long. Trimming removed 3 bases from V and 4 bases from J; junction bases left unmatched: 15. CDR1 and CDR2 (germline): LGHNT, FRNRAP. CDR3 region: CASGFPPWTGSMADTQYF. The CDR3, as DNA: TGTGCTAGTGGTTTTCCCCCTTGGACAGGGAGTATGGCAGATACGCAGTATTTT.

This clonotype appeared many times. The rearrangement joins TRBV18 to TRBJ1-5, with D perhaps matching TRBD1 (5 bases). V lost 4 bases and J lost 1, with 14 bases in between. The CDR3 covers 16 residues. Per germline, CDR1 KGHSH and CDR2 LQKENI. The CDR3 nucleotides are TGTGCCAGCTCACGGACATCCGGCGGGAGCAATCAGCCCCAGCATTTT. Translated, it gives CASSRTSGGSNQPQHF.

The chain links TRBV4-1 to TRBJ1-2; a possible D gene is TRBD1 (5 bases). Germline CDR1 and CDR2: MGHRA and YSYEKL. V lost 1 base, J lost 10 bases, and 16 bases lay in between. The CDR3 contains 14 residues. CDR3 coding DNA: TGCGCCAGCAGCCAAGTCGGGGCGGGGGATGACTACACCTTC. It is translated as CASSQVGAGDDYTF.

With regard to this clonotype: Given a much more abundant clone one base away, this may be a read error. The V call is TRBV12-3 or TRBV12-4, the J call TRBJ2-1, with 12 bases identical to TRBD2. Matching the DNA end better, TRBJ2-3 makes the J call doubtful. This CDR3 spans 17 amino acids. The CDR3 sequence is CASSFGGLAGGLDTQYF. The DNA for the CDR3 is TGTGCCAGCAGTTTTGGCGGGCTAGCGGGAGGGCTCGATACGCAGTATTTT.

At least ten counts were recorded for this clonotype. The chain recombines TRBV9 with TRBJ1-6, with D possibly TRBD1 on 5 matching bases. The CDR3 sequence is 15 residues long. The germline V and J ends were trimmed by 0 bases and 6 bases, with 10 bases remaining between them. Per germline, CDR1 SGDLS and CDR2 YYNGEE. The CDR3 here is CASSVASGGNSPLHF. In DNA, the CDR3 is TGTGCCAGCAGCGTAGCCTCGGGGGGTAATTCACCCCTCCACTTT.

The sample holds a few counts of this clonotype. The chain employs TRBV19 and TRBJ2-2; the match to TRBD2 covers 16 bases. Trimming cost V 3 bases and J 3 bases; bases outside gene matches: 4. The CDR3 consists of 18 residues. CDR1 is LNHDA and CDR2 is SQIVND in the germline V gene (reference sequence). This CDR3 reads CASSIEGLAGGYTGELFF. The CDR3 bases are TGTGCCAGTAGTATCGAGGGACTAGCGGGAGGGTACACCGGGGAGCTGTTTTTT. Filled out from reference TRBV19 and TRBJ2-2, the complete variable domain reads DGGITQSPKYLFRKEGQNVTLSCEQNLNHDAMYWYRQDPGQGLRLIYYSQIVNDFQKGDIAEGYSVSREKKESFPLTVTSAQKNPTAFYLCASSIEGLAGGYTGELFFGEGSRLTVL.

This clonotype turned up a few times. The chain links TRBV20-1 to TRBJ2-7, with TRBD2 matching over 7 bases. V shed 6 bases, J shed 7 bases, and the junction held 15 bases outside the gene matches. CDR3 length equals 14 residues. CDR1 and CDR2 from the germline V gene are DFQATT and SNEGSKA (reference sequence). CDR3 bases: TGCAGTGCGAAGGGCCTGTGGGAGGGCAATGAGCAGTACTTC. Translation gives CSAKGLWEGNEQYF.

In its sample, this clonotype was seen many times. V usage is TRBV3-1 and J usage is TRBJ2-7; D could derive from TRBD1 or TRBD2 (5 bases each). Germline V gene lookup returns CDR1 LGHDT and CDR2 YNNKEL (reference sequence). CDR3 length: 15 residues. With 4 bases removed from V and 1 base from J, the gap between germline ends came to 14 bases. CDR3 nucleotide sequence: TGTGCCAGCAGCCTTGGTGGGACGGGTTCCTACGAGCAGTACTTC. Its translation: CASSLGGTGSYEQYF.

This clonotype was picked up many times. The chain couples TRBV12-3 or TRBV12-4 to TRBJ2-1; 9 positions match TRBD2. Germline trimming cut 10 bases from V and 3 bases from J; bases unmatched to any gene: 4. The CDR3 is 13 amino acids. CDR3 amino acids: CATAGGHYNEQFF. The CDR3 DNA sequence: TGTGCCACGGCGGGAGGGCACTACAATGAGCAGTTCTTC.

This clonotype was recorded many times. The chain is built from TRBV28 and TRBJ2-7; no firm D call. The germline gives CDR1 MDHEN, CDR2 SYDVKM. The V end lost 3 bases, the J end lost 6 bases, and 9 bases lay between the germline ends. This CDR3 contains 12 residues. CDR3 nucleotides: TGTGCCAGCAGTTTGATGACCCGCGAGCAGTACTTC. Protein product: CASSLMTREQYF.

This clonotype was observed many times. J is TRBJ2-1 and V is TRBV30, with D possibly being TRBD1 (6 bases). V was cut by 3 bases and J by 7 bases, with 16 bases left in between. The CDR3 loop spans 14 amino acids. Per germline, CDR1 GTSNPN and CDR2 SVGIG (reference sequence). CDR3 DNA sequence: TGTGCCTGGAGCGAGGACAGCAGAATTAATGAGCAGTTCTTC. As protein: CAWSEDSRINEQFF. The full variable domain, with the rest looked up from reference TRBV30 and TRBJ2-1, is SQTIHQWPATLVQPVGSPLSLECTVEGTSNPNLYWYRQAAGRGLQLLFYSVGIGQISSEVPQNLSASRPQDRQFILSSKKLLLSDSGFYLCAWSEDSRINEQFFGPGTRLTVL.

Turning to this clonotype: One base separates it from a far larger clone, so it is likely a read error. For the CDR3, the DNA is TGTGCCAGCAGCCCTCGACTAGCGAGCCACGAGCAGTACTTC. It codes for CASSPRLASHEQYF. The chain links TRBV7-3 to TRBJ2-7, with 8 bases identical to TRBD2. The CDR3 is 14 residues long. Trimming took 5 bases from V and 5 from J; bases not matched to a gene: 8. Germline CDR1 SGHTA, CDR2 FQGTGA.

This clonotype appeared many times. The genes are TRBV11-2 and TRBJ1-1; TRBD1 matches 7 bases. Germline V lookup: CDR1 SGHAT, CDR2 FQNNGV. The trim removed 5 bases at V and 3 bases at J, leaving 15 bases unmatched. This CDR3 has 17 amino acids. This CDR3 reads CASSHWDSYIVDTEAFF. DNA for the CDR3: TGTGCCAGCAGCCACTGGGACAGTTACATTGTAGACACTGAAGCTTTCTTT.

This clonotype has a count of ten or more. J is TRBJ1-1 and V is TRBV12-3 or TRBV12-4; D gene uncertain. CDR3 size: 12 residues. Trimming shortened V by 2 bases and J by 6 bases, and 7 bases separated the two germline ends. Here the CDR3 reads CASSLSRSEAFF. In DNA form, the CDR3 reads TGTGCCAGCAGTTTAAGCCGTTCTGAAGCTTTCTTT.

This clonotype was counted ten times or more. This sequence joins TRBV12-3 or TRBV12-4 and TRBJ2-1; 9 positions agree with TRBD1. V dropped 6 bases and J dropped 5; count of bases not matched to a gene: 14. The CDR3 loop spans 17 amino acids. CDR3 DNA: TGTGCCAGCAGGCACCGTACAGGGGGCCGGGGGAACAATGAGCAGTTCTTC. It is translated as CASRHRTGGRGNNEQFF.

This clonotype was counted ten times or more. J is TRBJ1-6 and V is TRBV7-3, with no clear D. Germline V gene data show CDR1 as SGHTA and CDR2 as FQGTGA. This CDR3 spans 15 amino acids. Trimming shortened V by 1 base and J by 5 bases, and 9 bases separated the two germline ends. In DNA form, the CDR3 reads TGTGCCAGCAGCTTAATAAGAGGGAATAATTCACCCCTCCACTTT. It is translated as CASSLIRGNNSPLHF.

In this sample, this clonotype turned up many times. V usage is TRBV20-1 and J usage is TRBJ2-5; D possibly corresponds to TRBD2 (5 bases). Germline values: CDR1 DFQATT, CDR2 SNEGSKA (reference sequence). This CDR3 contains 13 residues. V lost 3 bases and J lost 2, with 10 bases in between. CDR3 bases: TGCAGTGCTAGCCTAGCCGAACAAGAGACCCAGTACTTC. Translating it yields CSASLAEQETQYF.

This clonotype was found many times. The V gene is TRBV7-9, the J gene TRBJ2-3; perhaps TRBD2 as D (5 bases). Germline V lookup: CDR1 SEHNR, CDR2 FQNEAQ (reference sequence). V shed 8 bases and J shed 4 bases, with 7 bases lying between them. This CDR3 has 11 amino acids. CDR3 residues: CASPAADTQYF. DNA for the CDR3: TGTGCCAGCCCAGCGGCAGATACGCAGTATTTT. Full variable domain (outside the CDR3, taken from reference TRBV7-9 and TRBJ2-3): DTGVSQNPRHKITKRGQNVTFRCDPISEHNRLYWYRQTLGQGPEFLTYFQNEAQLEKSRLLSDRFSAERPKGSFSTLEIQRTEQGDSAMYLCASPAADTQYFGPGTRLTVL.

The table lists this clonotype with many counts. The chain uses TRBV6-5 and TRBJ1-1; D is undetermined. V was cut by 2 bases and J by 4 bases, with 8 bases left in between. This CDR3 comprises 13 residues. The germline gives CDR1 MNHEY, CDR2 SVGAGI. The CDR3 sequence: CASSYTQSTEAFF. The CDR3 DNA reads as TGTGCCAGCAGTTACACCCAATCCACTGAAGCTTTCTTT.

This clonotype was counted between two and nine times. The rearrangement joins TRBV11-2 to TRBJ1-4; D is unresolved. The CDR3 spans 15 residues. Germline V gives CDR1 SGHAT, CDR2 FQNNGV. Trimming left V 3 bases short and J 5 bases short, with 13 bases between. In DNA, the CDR3 is TGTGCCAGCAGCTTTTCGGCAGAGTGGAATGAAAAACTGTTTTTT. This encodes CASSFSAEWNEKLFF.

In its sample, this clonotype was seen many times. This chain joins TRBV5-6 and TRBJ1-5; a weak D match, TRBD1 (5 bases). The CDR3 runs to 13 residues. The V gene lost 2 bases and the J gene lost 6 bases, with 9 bases spanning the gap. Germline V gene lookup returns CDR1 SGHDT and CDR2 YYEEEE. Here the CDR3 reads CASSFGGSQPQHF. DNA of the CDR3: TGTGCCAGCAGCTTCGGGGGTAGTCAGCCCCAGCATTTT.

The sample holds one count of this clonotype. This chain uses TRBV30 with TRBJ2-7; D may match TRBD1 or TRBD2 (5 bases each). Germline CDR1 GTSNPN, CDR2 SVGIG (reference sequence). V lost 0 bases and J 3 bases, leaving 9 bases between the germline ends. The CDR3 covers 13 residues. CDR3 region: CAWSVGARYEQYF. The CDR3 DNA reads TGTGCCTGGAGTGTCGGGGCCCGCTACGAGCAGTACTTC.

Many counts were recorded for this clonotype. The chain uses TRBV7-2 and TRBJ2-3, with 8 bases fitting TRBD1. This CDR3 spans 22 amino acids. Germline loops: CDR1 SGHTA, CDR2 FQGNSA. Trimming removed 4 bases from V and 4 bases from J; junction bases left unmatched: 28. The chain's CDR3 is CASSSPSQGEPPERHGPDTQYF. The CDR3, as DNA: TGTGCCAGCAGCTCCCCGTCACAGGGGGAGCCACCCGAAAGGCACGGCCCAGATACGCAGTATTTT.